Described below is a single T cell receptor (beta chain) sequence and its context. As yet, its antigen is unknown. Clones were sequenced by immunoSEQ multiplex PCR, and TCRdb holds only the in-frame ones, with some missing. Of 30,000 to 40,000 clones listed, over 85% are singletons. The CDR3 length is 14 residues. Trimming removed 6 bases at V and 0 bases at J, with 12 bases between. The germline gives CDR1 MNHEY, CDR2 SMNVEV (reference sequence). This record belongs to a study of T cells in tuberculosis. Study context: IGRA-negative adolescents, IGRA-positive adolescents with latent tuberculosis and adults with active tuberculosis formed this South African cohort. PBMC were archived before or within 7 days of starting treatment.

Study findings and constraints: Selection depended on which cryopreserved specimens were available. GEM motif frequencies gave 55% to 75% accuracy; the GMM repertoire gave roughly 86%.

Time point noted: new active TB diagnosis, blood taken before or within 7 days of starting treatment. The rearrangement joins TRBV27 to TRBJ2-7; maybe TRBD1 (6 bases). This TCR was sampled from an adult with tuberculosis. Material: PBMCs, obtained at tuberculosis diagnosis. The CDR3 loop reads CASSRYRDSYEQYF. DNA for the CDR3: TGTGCCAGCAGCCGTTACAGGGACTCCTACGAGCAGTACTTC.